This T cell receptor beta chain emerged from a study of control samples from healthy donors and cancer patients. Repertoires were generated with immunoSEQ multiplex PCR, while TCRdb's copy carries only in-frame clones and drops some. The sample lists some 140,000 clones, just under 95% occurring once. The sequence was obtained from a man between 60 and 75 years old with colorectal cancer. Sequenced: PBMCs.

In DNA form, the CDR3 reads TGTGCCAGTAAATCTGGCTCCAATGAAAAACTGTTTTTT. Translation: CASKSGSNEKLFF. The rearrangement links TRBV19 to TRBJ1-4; no clear D gene. The CDR3 consists of 13 residues. Germline assignment: CDR1 LNHDA and CDR2 SQIVND (reference sequence). The V end lost 7 bases, the J end lost 5 bases, and 11 bases lay between the germline ends.